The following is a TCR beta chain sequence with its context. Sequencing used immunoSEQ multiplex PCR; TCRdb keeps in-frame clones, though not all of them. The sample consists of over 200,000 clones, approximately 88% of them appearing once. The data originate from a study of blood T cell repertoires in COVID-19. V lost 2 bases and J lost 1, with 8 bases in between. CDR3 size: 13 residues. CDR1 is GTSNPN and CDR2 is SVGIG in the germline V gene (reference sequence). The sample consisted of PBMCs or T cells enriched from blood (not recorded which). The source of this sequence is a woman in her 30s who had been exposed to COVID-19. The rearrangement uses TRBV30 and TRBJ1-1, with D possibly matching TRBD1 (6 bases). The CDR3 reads CAWSWTENTEAFF. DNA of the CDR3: TGTGCCTGGAGTTGGACAGAGAACACTGAAGCTTTCTTT.